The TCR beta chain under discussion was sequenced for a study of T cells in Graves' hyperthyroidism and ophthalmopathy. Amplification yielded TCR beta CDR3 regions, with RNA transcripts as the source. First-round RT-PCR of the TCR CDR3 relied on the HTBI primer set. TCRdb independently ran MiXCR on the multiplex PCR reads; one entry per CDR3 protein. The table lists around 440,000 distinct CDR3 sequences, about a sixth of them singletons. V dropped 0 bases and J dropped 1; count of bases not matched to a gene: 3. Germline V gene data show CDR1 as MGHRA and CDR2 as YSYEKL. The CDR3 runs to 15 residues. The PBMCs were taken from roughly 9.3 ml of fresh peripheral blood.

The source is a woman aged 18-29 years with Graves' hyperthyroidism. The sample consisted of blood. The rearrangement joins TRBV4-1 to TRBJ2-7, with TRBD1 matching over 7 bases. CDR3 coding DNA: TGCGCCAGCAGCCAAGAAGGGACAGATTCCTACGAGCAGTACTTC. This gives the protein CASSQEGTDSYEQYF.